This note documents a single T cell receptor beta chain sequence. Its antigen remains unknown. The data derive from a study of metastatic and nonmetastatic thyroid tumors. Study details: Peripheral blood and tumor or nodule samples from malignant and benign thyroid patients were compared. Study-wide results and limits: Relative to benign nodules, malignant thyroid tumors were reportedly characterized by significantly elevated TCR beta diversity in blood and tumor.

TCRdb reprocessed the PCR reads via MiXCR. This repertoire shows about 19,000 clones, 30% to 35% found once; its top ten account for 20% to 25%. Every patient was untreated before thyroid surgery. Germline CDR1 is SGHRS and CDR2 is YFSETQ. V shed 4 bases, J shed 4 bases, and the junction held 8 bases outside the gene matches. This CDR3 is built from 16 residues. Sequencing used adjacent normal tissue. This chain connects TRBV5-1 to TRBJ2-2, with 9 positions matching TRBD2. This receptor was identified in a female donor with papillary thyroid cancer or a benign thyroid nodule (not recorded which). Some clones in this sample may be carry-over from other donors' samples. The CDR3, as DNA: TGCGCCAGCAGCGCACCAGCGGGAGGTAGCACCGGGGAGCTGTTTTTT. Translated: CASSAPAGGSTGELFF.